A selection of T cell receptor beta chains follows, all from one sample in a study of OX40 agonist ivuxolimab in advanced cancers. Sequenced by immunoSEQ multiplex PCR; TCRdb stores in-frame clones only, minus some. The table records 1,000 to 1,500 clones, 76% of them present only once. Sampling took place in a trial of the OX40 agonist ivuxolimab. Receptors were obtained from an adult with an advanced solid tumor such as melanoma, head and neck, liver or kidney cancer. CDR3s include the opening cysteine and the closing phenylalanine or tryptophan. D genes are given only for firm matches. Only part of the rows carry a size: once, few, many, or a class if the clone is expanded.

- TRBJ2-5 TRBV15 - CATSRDEGVSRETQYF TGTGCCACCAGCAGAGACGAGGGGGTCTCAAGGGAGACCCAGTACTTC
- TRBJ2-1 TRBV28 TRBD2 CASRAGESYNEQFF TGTGCCAGCCGAGCGGGAGAATCCTACAATGAGCAGTTCTTC
- TRBJ2-7 TRBV6-4 - CASSELQKQYF TGTGCCAGCAGTGAACTCCAGAAGCAGTACTTC
- TRBJ1-4 TRBV11-3 TRBD1 CASSSQGATNEKLFF TGTGCCAGCAGCTCTCAGGGGGCAACTAATGAAAAACTGTTTTTT
- TRBJ1-2 TRBV10-2 - CASSEFGTAYGYTF TGCGCCAGCAGCGAGTTTGGGACGGCATATGGCTACACCTTC
- TRBJ2-7 TRBV19 - CASPTKQYSYEQYF TGTGCCAGTCCCACCAAACAGTACTCCTACGAGCAGTACTTC
- TRBJ2-3 TRBV6-8 - CASGVEGHTDTQYF TGTGCCAGCGGCGTGGAGGGCCACACAGATACGCAGTATTTT
once TRBJ1-1 TRBV6-8 - CASSGRGPVGTEAFF TGTGCCAGCAGCGGCCGAGGGCCAGTAGGCACTGAAGCTTTCTTT
- TRBJ2-5 TRBV11-3 TRBD2 CASSLGSAGEWETQYF TGTGCCAGCAGCTTAGGGTCAGCGGGAGAATGGGAGACCCAGTACTTC
few TRBJ1-1 TRBV5-1 - CASSLVSVLNTEAFF TGCGCCAGCAGCTTGGTGTCCGTACTGAACACTGAAGCTTTCTTT
- TRBJ2-2 TRBV19 - CASSPSSRGRTGELFF TGTGCCAGTAGTCCGTCGTCCAGGGGGAGGACCGGGGAGCTGTTTTTT
- TRBJ1-5 TRBV28 TRBD1 CASSSTGGGRPQHF TGTGCCAGCAGTTCTACAGGGGGCGGCCGGCCCCAGCATTTT
few TRBJ2-1 TRBV11-3 - CASSLSPRYNEQFF TGTGCCAGCAGCTTATCCCCTAGATACAATGAGCAGTTCTTC
- TRBJ1-4 TRBV18 TRBD1 CASSHTGATNEKLFF TGTGCCAGCTCACACACAGGGGCAACTAATGAAAAACTGTTTTTT
once TRBJ2-3 TRBV11-3 TRBD2 CASSLGRGDTDTQYF TGTGCCAGCAGCTTAGGGCGGGGGGACACAGATACGCAGTATTTT